This T cell receptor (beta chain) originates from a study of cytomegalovirus exposure and HLA in healthy donors. In the PCR, 60 Vbeta and 13 Jbeta primers were used. The protocol was immunoSEQ multiplex PCR, while the TCRdb copy is restricted to in-frame clones and leaves out a portion. The sample carries some 180,000 clones, 65% to 85% recorded once. Every donor was a healthy person donating bone marrow. Study-level results: A cluster of highly shared sequence variants was likely a sequencing artifact.

Comment on this clone: Its antigen is still unknown.

Sequenced material: PBMCs. The clonotype was recovered from a girl aged 5 to 17 in good health and CMV-seropositive.

CDR3 sequence reads: CASSPRAGAGTQYF. CDR3 coding DNA: TGTGCCAGTAGTCCCCGGGCGGGAGCGGGGACCCAGTACTTC. The chain joins TRBV19 to TRBJ2-5; the match to TRBD2 covers 7 bases. Germline V gene sequence: CDR1 LNHDA, CDR2 SQIVND (reference sequence). J lost 7 bases, V lost 5 bases, and 10 bases had no gene match. CDR3 length: 14 residues.